Listed below are T cell receptor beta chains from one sample, sequenced in a study of cytomegalovirus exposure and HLA in healthy donors. Using immunoSEQ multiplex PCR, the repertoire was profiled, and TCRdb retains in-frame clones only, with some absent. The repertoire consists of around 130,000 clones, with approximately 88% occurring once and the leading ten covering 0.4% to 0.55%. The specimen sequenced was PBMCs. The receptors shown here come from a woman aged 40 to 49 in good health and CMV-seronegative. Both conserved end residues are part of each CDR3. D genes are given only for firm matches. Clone size is not always given. Where it is, it says once, few, many or a class for expanded clones.

clone_size	d_call	v_call	cdr3_length	j_call	cdr3_nt	cdr3_aa
once	-	TRBV6-4	15	TRBJ2-7	TGTGCCAGCAGTGACTCGAGGCCGTGGGTCTACGAGCAGTACTTC	CASSDSRPWVYEQYF
-	TRBD1	TRBV11-3	15	TRBJ2-7	TGTGCCAGCAGCCCTGGACAGGGGGCATCCTACGAGCAGTACTTC	CASSPGQGASYEQYF
-	-	TRBV7-9	15	TRBJ2-1	TGTTCCAGCAGCACAGGCGGTACGTTCTACAATGAGCAGTTCTTC	CSSSTGGTFYNEQFF
-	-	TRBV7-8	15	TRBJ2-2	TGTGCCAGCAGCTCCGGGACTTCTAGAACCGGGGAGCTGTTTTTT	CASSSGTSRTGELFF
-	-	TRBV30	14	TRBJ1-6	TGTGCCTGGCGGAGTCCTTCCTATAATTCACCCCTCCACTTT	CAWRSPSYNSPLHF
-	TRBD2	TRBV9	18	TRBJ2-1	TGTGCCAGCAGCGTAGAAGTAACTAGCGGGGGTCCCTACAATGAGCAGTTCTTC	CASSVEVTSGGPYNEQFF
-	-	TRBV6-4	14	TRBJ2-2	TGTGCCAGCACCCCCCGTCCGGGCACCGGGGAGCTGTTTTTT	CASTPRPGTGELFF
-	-	TRBV6-6	14	TRBJ1-2	TGTGCCAGCAGTGACTTCAGGGGCCAGGATGGCTACACCTTC	CASSDFRGQDGYTF
-	-	TRBV5-1	12	TRBJ2-3	TGCGCCAGCACACAAAACACAGATACGCAGTATTTT	CASTQNTDTQYF
-	-	TRBV28	17	TRBJ1-4	TGTGCCAGCAGTTTACTTGCGACACTTGCAACTAATGAAAAACTGTTTTTT	CASSLLATLATNEKLFF
-	-	TRBV30	15	TRBJ1-3	TGTGCCTGGAGTGTGGAGCGGAGCTCTGGAAACACCATATATTTT	CAWSVERSSGNTIYF
-	TRBD1	TRBV5-1	13	TRBJ1-2	TGCGCCAGCAGCTTTGAGGGGGCTAGAGGCTACACCTTC	CASSFEGARGYTF
-	TRBD2	TRBV5-4	14	TRBJ2-7	TGTGCCAGCAGCCCGGGACTAGCCCCCGACGAGCAGTACTTC	CASSPGLAPDEQYF
-	-	TRBV28	13	TRBJ1-1	TGTGCCAGCAGTCCCACGGGGAACACTGAAGCTTTCTTT	CASSPTGNTEAFF
-	-	TRBV29-1	13	TRBJ2-7	TGCAGCGTTGCGCACGGACAGTCCTACGAGCAGTACTTC	CSVAHGQSYEQYF
-	-	TRBV7-9	13	TRBJ2-1	TGTTCCAGCAGCCTGGCTGTTAACAATGAGCAGTTCTTC	CSSSLAVNNEQFF
few	-	TRBV7-2	15	TRBJ1-2	TGTGCCAGCAGCCCGCCGGGGATGGGGGCGGCTGGCTACACCTTC	CASSPPGMGAAGYTF
once	TRBD2	TRBV11-2	16	TRBJ2-5	TGTGCCAGCAGCTGGACTAGCGGGAGTAGCCAAGAGACCCAGTACTTC	CASSWTSGSSQETQYF
-	-	TRBV18	14	TRBJ2-7	TGTGCCAGCTCACCAGCGACAGGTGAGGACGAGCAGTACTTC	CASSPATGEDEQYF
-	-	TRBV2	13	TRBJ1-2	TGTGCCAGCAAGGAGGACGGCAGCTATGGCTACACCTTC	CASKEDGSYGYTF
-	TRBD2	TRBV2	17	TRBJ2-7	TGTGCCAGCAGTGAAGGACTAGCGGGAGACAGCCGCTACGAGCAGTGCTTC	CASSEGLAGDSRYEQCF
-	-	TRBV5-1	14	TRBJ2-7	TGCGCCAGCACCCCCTTCGGCGGATCCTACGAGCAGTACTTC	CASTPFGGSYEQYF
-	-	TRBV7-8	14	TRBJ1-2	TGTGCCAGCAGCTTAGGGGTTGGCGGCTATGGCTACACCTTC	CASSLGVGGYGYTF
-	-	TRBV7-9	16	TRBJ2-5	TGTGCCAGCAGCCCTACTGGGCCCAGCTTCCAAGAGACCCAGTACTTC	CASSPTGPSFQETQYF
-	-	TRBV10-3	16	TRBJ2-1	TGTGCCATCAGTGAGTCGGCAGGGCAGGTTTACAATGAGCAGTTCTTC	CAISESAGQVYNEQFF
-	-	TRBV7-9	13	TRBJ2-7	TGTGCCAGCAGCTTCTACGGAGAGTACGAGCAGTACTTC	CASSFYGEYEQYF